What follows are 28 T cell receptor beta chains derived from one specimen sequenced in a study of Graves' ophthalmopathy and Graves' hyperthyroidism. Scientists amplified the TCR beta CDR3 regions from RNA transcripts. HTBI primers were employed in first-round RT-PCR, then a second-round multiplex PCR followed. From the multiplex PCR reads, TCRdb called clonotypes with MiXCR, one entry per CDR3 protein. Of some 390,000 distinct CDR3 sequences in the sample, about 16% were seen once. The specimen sequenced was peripheral blood. These receptors came from a woman aged 18-29 years with Graves' ophthalmopathy.

This clonotype was recorded at least ten times. The gene calls are TRBV5-1 and TRBJ1-5; D not certain. Germline CDR1 SGHRS, CDR2 YFSETQ. V lost 3 bases and J 2 bases, leaving 12 bases between the germline ends. The CDR3 is made up of 15 amino acids. The DNA of the CDR3 is TGCGCCAGCAGCTCGGACGGGGTCCGCAATCAGCCCCAGCATTTT. It translates to CASSSDGVRNQPQHF.

This clonotype was found many times. The chain couples TRBV28 to TRBJ2-5, with a weak D call TRBD1 (5 bases). Trimming took off 5 bases at V and 9 bases at J, with 10 bases between the two ends. The germline V gene has CDR1 MDHEN and CDR2 SYDVKM. This CDR3 has 11 amino acids. The chain's CDR3 is CASSILGAQYF. The CDR3 region has the DNA TGTGCCAGCAGTATTCTAGGGGCCCAGTACTTC.

This chain uses TRBV7-6 with TRBJ2-5, with no clear D. V shed 2 bases and J shed 5 bases, with 9 bases lying between them. Germline values: CDR1 SGHVS, CDR2 FNYEAQ. This CDR3 has 13 residues. Written as DNA, the CDR3 is TGTGCCAGCAGCTTAAGCCATGAGGAGACCCAGTACTTC. Residues: CASSLSHEETQYF.

This clonotype was recorded many times. The CDR3 coding sequence is TGTGCCATCGTAGTCGGGGGCACTGAAGCTTTCTTT. This gives the protein CAIVVGGTEAFF. The chain is built from TRBV19 and TRBJ1-1; weak D call: TRBD1 (5 bases). CDR3 length: 12 residues. Germline CDR1 is LNHDA and CDR2 is SQIVND (reference sequence). Trimming took 10 bases from V and 4 from J, leaving 13 bases between them.

Many counts were recorded for this clonotype. The chain couples TRBV6-2 or TRBV6-3 to TRBJ1-1; D is possibly TRBD1 (6 bases). The length of the CDR3 is 14 residues. Germline lookup yields CDR1 MNHEY and CDR2 SVGEGT. V lost 6 bases and J lost 5, with 16 bases in between. The DNA for the CDR3 is TGTGCCAGCAGCCCCAGGGGCGCGAGGACTGAAGCTTTCTTT. It translates to CASSPRGARTEAFF.

This clonotype was counted ten times or more. The chain recombines TRBV12-3 or TRBV12-4 with TRBJ2-7, with TRBD1 identical over 8 bases. J gave up 1 base and V 3 bases, and 8 bases lay outside the gene matches. The CDR3 loop spans 16 amino acids. The CDR3 coding sequence is TGTGCCAGCAGTTTGATAACAGGGGGACCGTCCTACGAGCAGTACTTC. Encoded protein: CASSLITGGPSYEQYF.

This clonotype was counted at least ten times. CDR3 protein: CSARVGGITKNIQYF. DNA for the CDR3: TGCAGTGCTAGAGTAGGCGGAATAACCAAAAACATTCAGTACTTC. This chain joins TRBV20-1 and TRBJ2-4; D remains unclear. The V gene lost 1 base and the J gene lost 2 bases, with 12 bases spanning the gap. CDR1 is DFQATT and CDR2 is SNEGSKA in the germline V gene (reference sequence). This CDR3 has 15 residues.

Many counts were recorded for this clonotype. This rearrangement joins TRBV15 to TRBJ2-7; 10 positions agree with TRBD2. The CDR3 runs to 17 residues. Germline CDR1 and CDR2: LNHNV and YYDKDF (reference sequence). The V gene end was trimmed by 6 bases and the J gene end by 6 bases; junction bases not matched to a gene: 17. The DNA of the CDR3 is TGTGCCACCAGTCCTGCGACTCTAGCGGGAGAGCGCCGCGAGCAGTACTTC. It encodes CATSPATLAGERREQYF.

This clonotype was found many times. This sequence joins TRBV6-5 and TRBJ2-4, with D hard to call. Germline lookup yields CDR1 MNHEY and CDR2 SVGAGI. Trimming removed 4 bases from V and 0 bases from J, with 7 bases in between. CDR3 length: 14 amino acids. Here the CDR3 DNA reads TGTGCCAGCAGTTCGGTTCTAGCCAAAAACATTCAGTACTTC. It encodes CASSSVLAKNIQYF.

The V and J genes are TRBV7-2 and TRBJ1-2; D gene uncertain. The V and J ends lost 5 bases and 6 bases respectively, with 10 bases between them. This CDR3 has 12 amino acids. In germline, CDR1 is SGHTA, CDR2 FQGNSA. The CDR3 nucleotides are TGTGCCAGCAGCCACCAGACGGATGGCTACACCTTC. Its translation is CASSHQTDGYTF.

The genes are TRBV4-1 and TRBJ1-3; tentative D call: TRBD1 (5 bases). This CDR3 comprises 19 residues. Trimming removed 0 bases from V and 4 bases from J, with 22 bases in between. Germline V CDR1 and CDR2: MGHRA, YSYEKL. The DNA of the CDR3 is TGCGCCAGCAGCCAAGATCTTGGGGCCAGACTTCGACGCGGAAACACCATATATTTT. Its protein product is CASSQDLGARLRRGNTIYF.

In this sample, this clonotype turned up many times. This CDR3 is CASSLAPKNEQYF. The DNA for the CDR3 is TGCGCCAGCAGCTTGGCCCCGAAGAACGAGCAGTACTTC. The chain couples TRBV5-1 to TRBJ2-7, with no clear D. The CDR3 loop spans 13 amino acids. Germline CDR1 reads SGHRS; CDR2 reads YFSETQ. The germline V and J ends were trimmed by 0 bases and 5 bases, with 9 bases remaining between them.

This clonotype was detected many times. The chain recombines TRBV6-5 with TRBJ1-1; a possible D gene is TRBD1 (6 bases). From germline, CDR1 is MNHEY and CDR2 SVGAGI. Trimming cost V 8 bases and J 5 bases, with 21 bases left between them. The CDR3 has 15 amino acids. CDR3: CASVTKRGRRTEAFF. In DNA, the CDR3 is TGTGCCAGCGTTACGAAACGGGGGCGGCGGACTGAAGCTTTCTTT.

This clonotype was counted many times. This chain connects TRBV3-1 to TRBJ2-5; TRBD2 matches 14 bases. Losses at the gene ends were 7 bases for V and 4 bases for J; bases not matched to a gene: 8. This CDR3 is 16 amino acids long. The V gene's germline CDR1 is LGHDT and CDR2 YNNKEL (reference sequence). CDR3 nucleotides: TGTGCCAGCATTCCGGGACTAGCGGGAGTTCGAGAGACCCAGTACTTC. Protein sequence: CASIPGLAGVRETQYF.

This clonotype was seen a handful of times. The chain carries TRBV30 and TRBJ1-1; D possibly corresponds to TRBD1 (6 bases). CDR3 length: 16 residues. Trimming cost V 3 bases and J 3 bases, with 20 bases left between them. The germline gives CDR1 GTSNPN, CDR2 SVGIG (reference sequence). CDR3 sequence: CAWSPWGRGEHTEAFF. DNA for the CDR3: TGTGCCTGGAGCCCTTGGGGGAGGGGGGAACACACTGAAGCTTTCTTT.

This clonotype was seen many times. This sequence joins TRBV10-2 and TRBJ1-1; D is ambiguous. Trimming removed 6 bases from V and 8 bases from J, with 13 bases in between. Germline V gene data show CDR1 as WSHSY and CDR2 as SAAADI. The CDR3 sequence is 12 residues long. The DNA of the CDR3 is TGCGCCAGCAGGACGCGGACGCCAGAAGCTTTCTTT. This sequence encodes CASRTRTPEAFF.

The table lists this clonotype with many counts. The gene calls are TRBV6-1 and TRBJ2-7; 9 bases align to TRBD1. Germline CDR1 and CDR2: MNHNS and SASEGT. Trimming removed 5 bases from V and 4 bases from J; junction bases left unmatched: 9. CDR3 length: 15 amino acids. The CDR3 coding sequence is TGTGCCAGCAGTCCTAGACAGGGGGGTTCTTACGAGCAGTACTTC. This translates into CASSPRQGGSYEQYF.

This clonotype was picked up many times. The germline gene is not matched at one end of the junction; a read error may be the cause. The rearrangement uses TRBV11-2 and TRBJ2-7; 7 positions agree with TRBD1. This CDR3 is built from 17 residues. Germline V gene sequence: CDR1 SGHAT, CDR2 FQNNGV. CDR3 region: CASSLVGGQVLSNEQYF. CDR3 DNA: TGTGCCAGCAGCTTAGTAGGTGGACAGGTTCTCTCCAACGAGCAGTACTTC. Variable domain in full (rest from reference TRBV11-2 and TRBJ2-7): EAGVAQSPRYKIIEKRQSVAFWCNPISGHATLYWYQQILGQGPKLLIQFQNNGVVDDSQLPKDRFSAERLKGVDSTLKIQPAKLEDSAVYLCASSLVGGQVLSNEQYFGPGTRLTVT.

This clonotype occurred many times. This rearrangement joins TRBV24-1 to TRBJ1-1; D uncertain. Trimming cost V 7 bases and J 6 bases, with 11 bases left between them. The CDR3 contains 12 residues. Germline V gene sequence: CDR1 KGHDR, CDR2 SFDVKD. The CDR3 loop reads CATRGGAAEAFF. The CDR3 DNA reads TGTGCCACCAGGGGAGGCGCCGCTGAAGCTTTCTTT.

This clonotype was observed at least ten times. J is TRBJ1-3 and V is TRBV19, with 9 bases that match TRBD1. This CDR3 has 17 residues. Germline V gene sequence: CDR1 LNHDA, CDR2 SQIVND (reference sequence). V lost 9 bases to trimming and J lost 0 bases; unmatched junction nucleotides: 12. Written as DNA, the CDR3 is TGTGCCAGCGGCTTACCCGGGACAGGGTTCTCTGGAAACACCATATATTTT. Protein product: CASGLPGTGFSGNTIYF.

In DNA, the CDR3 is TGTGCCAGCAGGAGAGACCCAACTAGCGTGACCTACGAGCAGTACTTC. As protein: CASRRDPTSVTYEQYF. V usage is TRBV6-1 and J usage is TRBJ2-7, with TRBD2 matching over 7 bases. V dropped 6 bases and J dropped 2; count of bases not matched to a gene: 13. This CDR3 is 16 amino acids long. Germline assignment: CDR1 MNHNS and CDR2 SASEGT.

At least ten counts were recorded for this clonotype. The chain employs TRBV18 and TRBJ2-5; no reliable D call. There are 11 residues in the CDR3. In germline, CDR1 is KGHSH, CDR2 LQKENI. V shed 8 bases and J shed 3 bases, with 7 bases lying between them. The CDR3 coding sequence is TGTGCCAGCAGTCCGAAAGAGACCCAGTACTTC. This translates into CASSPKETQYF.

This clonotype showed up many times. J is TRBJ1-1 and V is TRBV30, with a weak D call TRBD1 (5 bases). The CDR3 sequence is 18 residues long. Germline CDR1 reads GTSNPN; CDR2 reads SVGIG (reference sequence). V dropped 1 base and J dropped 0 bases, with 21 bases sitting between them. The CDR3 DNA reads TGTGCCTGGAGTGATTTCGCGGGGCAAGGCGGGATGAACACTGAAGCTTTCTTT. It translates to CAWSDFAGQGGMNTEAFF. The full variable domain, its missing parts supplied by reference TRBV30 and TRBJ1-1, is SQTIHQWPATLVQPVGSPLSLECTVEGTSNPNLYWYRQAAGRGLQLLFYSVGIGQISSEVPQNLSASRPQDRQFILSSKKLLLSDSGFYLCAWSDFAGQGGMNTEAFFGQGTRLTVV.

In its sample, this clonotype was seen many times. This chain joins TRBV12-3 or TRBV12-4 and TRBJ2-5, with 10 bases fitting TRBD2. V lost 6 bases to trimming and J lost 4 bases; unmatched junction nucleotides: 2. This CDR3 comprises 13 residues. CDR3 protein: CASRPSGGETQYF. CDR3 DNA: TGTGCCAGCAGACCTAGCGGGGGAGAGACCCAGTACTTC.

The V and J genes are TRBV18 and TRBJ2-7; 9 positions agree with TRBD1. This CDR3 spans 15 amino acids. In germline, CDR1 is KGHSH, CDR2 LQKENI. Trimming cost V 4 bases and J 2 bases; bases outside gene matches: 6. Written as DNA, the CDR3 is TGTGCCAGCTCACTACGGGACAGGGAGACCTACGAGCAGTACTTC. It encodes CASSLRDRETYEQYF.

This clonotype was observed at least ten times. The rearrangement joins TRBV25-1 to TRBJ1-1; tentatively, D is TRBD1 (5 bases). CDR3 size: 14 residues. Trimming took off 5 bases at V and 6 bases at J, with 16 bases between the two ends. Germline CDR1 reads MGHDK; CDR2 reads SYGVNS. The CDR3 protein is CASSSSRRGAEAFF. Here the CDR3 DNA reads TGTGCCAGCAGTTCTAGTCGACGGGGCGCTGAAGCTTTCTTT.

This clonotype was counted many times. V gene TRBV12-3 or TRBV12-4 combines with J gene TRBJ2-5; 7 bases map to TRBD2. This CDR3 region has 15 residues. Trimming at V came to 6 bases and at J to 1 base, leaving 8 bases not matched to a gene. The CDR3 DNA follows: TGTGCCAGCAGCCCTGGGGGAGGGACCCAAGAGACCCAGTACTTC. This gives the protein CASSPGGGTQETQYF.

This clonotype was observed many times. CDR3 loop: CASSLEAAEFNYGYTF. CDR3 in DNA: TGCGCCAGCAGCTTAGAGGCAGCAGAGTTTAACTATGGCTACACCTTC. The V call is TRBV4-1, the J call TRBJ1-2, with unresolved D. This CDR3 contains 16 residues. Germline V gene sequence: CDR1 MGHRA, CDR2 YSYEKL. Trimming pared 5 bases from V and 1 base from J, leaving 17 bases between.